Below are 13 T cell receptor beta chains sequenced from a single sample in a study of blood T cell repertoires in COVID-19. Using immunoSEQ multiplex PCR, the repertoire was profiled, and TCRdb retains in-frame clones only, with some absent. The sample yields approximately 220,000 clones, approximately 83% seen once. The sequencing sample was made of PBMCs or T cells enriched from blood (not recorded which). The origin of the receptors is a woman between 50 and 59 years old who had been exposed to COVID-19.

This chain joins TRBV30 and TRBJ2-7; tentative D call: TRBD1 (5 bases). Germline CDR1 and CDR2: GTSNPN and SVGIG (reference sequence). Trimming pared 5 bases from V and 4 bases from J, leaving 9 bases between. The CDR3 has 11 residues. The CDR3 nucleotides are TGTGCCTGGGGGCAGGGTTACGAGCAGTACTTC. This codes for CAWGQGYEQYF.

V and J are TRBV19 and TRBJ1-3; D unclear. Between the trimmed V and J ends, which lost 5 bases and 0 bases, there was a span of 11 bases. Germline V gene data show CDR1 as LNHDA and CDR2 as SQIVND (reference sequence). The CDR3 has 15 residues. In nucleotides, the CDR3 is TGTGCCAGTAGTCGAGGTGGGAGCTCTGGAAACACCATATATTTT. It codes for CASSRGGSSGNTIYF.

The genes are TRBV28 and TRBJ2-3; TRBD1 agrees at 10 bases. Germline CDR1 is MDHEN and CDR2 is SYDVKM. V dropped 2 bases and J dropped 4; count of bases not matched to a gene: 0. CDR3 length: 14 residues. CDR3 region: CASSLGQGADTQYF. In DNA form, the CDR3 reads TGTGCCAGCAGTTTAGGACAGGGGGCAGATACGCAGTATTTT.

V and J are TRBV19 and TRBJ2-2; D ambiguous. Germline values: CDR1 LNHDA, CDR2 SQIVND (reference sequence). Between the trimmed V and J ends, which lost 7 bases and 6 bases, there was a span of 15 bases. The CDR3 length is 14 residues. CDR3 nucleotide sequence: TGTGCCAGTACGGCGCAGGTAACAGCCGGGGAGCTGTTTTTT. Translation gives CASTAQVTAGELFF.

This chain joins TRBV28 and TRBJ1-6, with D perhaps TRBD1 (5 bases). Trimming stripped 7 bases from V and 11 bases from J, with 21 bases between. The CDR3 is 15 residues long. In germline, CDR1 is MDHEN, CDR2 SYDVKM. The CDR3 nucleotides read TGTGCCAGCAAAGAGGGGAACGTTCGGGGGACACCCCTCCACTTT. Translated: CASKEGNVRGTPLHF.

V gene TRBV5-1 combines with J gene TRBJ1-1; 8 nucleotides line up with TRBD1. The CDR3 contains 14 residues. Germline CDR1 and CDR2: SGHRS and YFSETQ. Trimming removed 3 bases from V and 1 base from J; junction bases left unmatched: 2. The CDR3 loop reads CASSSGTGNTEAFF. CDR3 coding DNA: TGCGCCAGCAGCTCCGGGACAGGGAACACTGAAGCTTTCTTT.

The V and J genes are TRBV6-5 and TRBJ1-1, with D maybe TRBD1 (6 bases). The CDR3 is 14 amino acids. CDR1 is MNHEY, CDR2 SVGAGI, per germline. V was pared by 6 bases and J by 10 bases, with 21 bases between. CDR3 sequence reads: CASSSYRGGTGAFF. In DNA, the CDR3 is TGTGCCAGCAGCTCCTATCGGGGGGGCACGGGAGCTTTCTTT.

The chain joins TRBV3-1 (or the pseudogene TRBV3-2) to TRBJ1-2; 7 bases fit TRBD1. Germline V gene lookup returns CDR1 LGHDT and CDR2 YNNKEL (reference sequence). With V trimmed by 4 bases and J by 6 bases, 14 bases remained unmatched. This CDR3 is 16 amino acids long. For the CDR3, the DNA is TGTGCCAGCAGCCTTCGGACTCCGGGACAGCTCCATGGCTACACCTTC. It is translated as CASSLRTPGQLHGYTF.

Concerning this clone: The same CDR3 also results from other DNA sequences found in this sample. The chain is built from TRBV29-1 and TRBJ2-3, with D uncertain. With 3 bases removed from V and 1 base from J, the gap between germline ends came to 5 bases. Germline lookup yields CDR1 SQVTM and CDR2 ANQGSEA. CDR3 size: 12 residues. The CDR3 DNA reads as TGCAGCGTTGACACTGGCACAGATACGCAGTATTTT. Encoded protein: CSVDTGTDTQYF.

At least ten counts were recorded for this clone. No DNA is shown, since the ends of the CDR3 on it are uncertain; the CDR3 is the one TCRdb lists. The chain is built from TRBV19 and TRBJ2-1; TRBD1, as called in the table, went unchecked against the DNA. Germline CDR1 is LNHDA and CDR2 is SQIVND (reference sequence). The CDR3 sequence runs 13 residues, both termini included. CDR3 protein: CASSVGSGTGEFF.

The CDR3 protein is CASSPSGGTEAFF. CDR3 sequence (DNA): TGTGCCAGCAGTCCATCGGGTGGAACTGAAGCTTTCTTT. The rearrangement uses TRBV27 and TRBJ1-1; D call uncertain. The length of the CDR3 is 13 residues. Germline lookup yields CDR1 MNHEY and CDR2 SMNVEV (reference sequence). The V end lost 5 bases, the J end lost 5 bases, and 12 bases lay between the germline ends.

The rearrangement links TRBV29-1 to TRBJ2-5; a weak D match, TRBD1 (6 bases). Germline V lookup: CDR1 SQVTM, CDR2 ANQGSEA. Trimming cost V 7 bases and J 0 bases, with 15 bases left between them. CDR3 length equals 14 residues. CDR3 loop: CSAVTGLNQETQYF. Written as DNA, the CDR3 is TGCAGCGCCGTGACAGGATTGAACCAAGAGACCCAGTACTTC. Together with reference TRBV29-1 and TRBJ2-5, the CDR3 gives the full variable domain: SAVISQKPSRDICQRGTSLTIQCQVDSQVTMMFWYRQQPGQSLTLIATANQGSEATYESGFVIDKFPISRPNLTFSTLTVSNMSPEDSSIYLCSAVTGLNQETQYFGPGTRLLVL.

This clone was found once. This sequence joins TRBV20-1 and TRBJ1-2, with 10 bases fitting TRBD1. The CDR3 length is 11 residues. Germline V gene data show CDR1 as DFQATT and CDR2 as SNEGSKA (reference sequence). V lost 7 bases to trimming and J lost 8 bases; unmatched junction nucleotides: 4. The CDR3 DNA is TGCAGTGATGCGGACAGGGGGGGCTACACCTTC. Translating gives CSDADRGGYTF.